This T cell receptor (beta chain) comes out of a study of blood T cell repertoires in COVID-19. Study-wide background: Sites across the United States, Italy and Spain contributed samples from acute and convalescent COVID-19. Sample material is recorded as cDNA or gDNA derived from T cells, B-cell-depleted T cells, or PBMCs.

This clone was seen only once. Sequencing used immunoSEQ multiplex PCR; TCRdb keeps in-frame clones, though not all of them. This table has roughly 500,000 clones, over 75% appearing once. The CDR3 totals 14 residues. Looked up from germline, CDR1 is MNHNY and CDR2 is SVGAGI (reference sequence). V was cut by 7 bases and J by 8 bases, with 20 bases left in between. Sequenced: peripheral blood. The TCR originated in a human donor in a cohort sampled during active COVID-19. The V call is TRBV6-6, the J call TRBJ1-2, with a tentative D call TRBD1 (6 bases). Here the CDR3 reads CASIPGEGVGGYTF. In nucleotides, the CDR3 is TGTGCCAGCATCCCAGGGGAGGGCGTTGGAGGCTACACCTTC.